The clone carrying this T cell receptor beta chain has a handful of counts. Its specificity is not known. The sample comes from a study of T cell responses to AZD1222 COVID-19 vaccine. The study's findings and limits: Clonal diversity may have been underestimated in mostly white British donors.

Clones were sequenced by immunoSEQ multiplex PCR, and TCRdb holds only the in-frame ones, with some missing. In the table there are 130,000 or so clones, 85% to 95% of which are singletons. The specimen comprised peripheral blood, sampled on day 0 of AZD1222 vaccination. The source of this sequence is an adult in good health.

The CDR3 DNA sequence: TGTGCCAGCAGCGGAACCCGAGACAGGAATTCACCCCTCCACTTT. It is translated as CASSGTRDRNSPLHF. The chain employs TRBV7-2 and TRBJ1-6, with D maybe TRBD1 (6 bases). Deletions cut 5 bases from V and 7 bases from J, with 15 bases between. CDR3 length equals 15 residues. Per germline, CDR1 SGHTA and CDR2 FQGNSA.